A single sample gave rise to the 15 T cell receptor beta chains below, sequenced in a study of cytomegalovirus exposure and HLA in healthy donors. PCR primers comprised 60 Vbeta and 13 Jbeta primers. This table comes from immunoSEQ multiplex PCR, and its TCRdb copy is limited to in-frame clones, with some not included. Of roughly 150,000 clones listed, roughly a tenth are singletons. Sequenced sample: PBMCs. The receptors were gathered from a male donor in good health and CMV-seronegative.

A few counts support this clone. The V call is TRBV28, the J call TRBJ1-1; D may be TRBD1 (6 bases). Germline assignment: CDR1 MDHEN and CDR2 SYDVKM. The CDR3 consists of 17 residues. Deletions cut 5 bases from V and 1 base from J, with 20 bases between. As DNA, the CDR3 is TGTGCCAGCAGTAAACCCCAAACAGGGATGAGGAACACTGAAGCTTTCTTT. Protein product: CASSKPQTGMRNTEAFF.

This clone was seen a few times. This rearrangement joins TRBV29-1 to TRBJ2-5; tentatively, D is TRBD2 (5 bases). The germline V and J ends were trimmed by 7 bases and 4 bases, with 13 bases remaining between them. CDR1 and CDR2 (germline): SQVTM, ANQGSEA. The CDR3 is 12 amino acids. The CDR3 reads CSADGLSETQYF. In nucleotides, the CDR3 is TGCAGCGCCGACGGACTTTCAGAGACCCAGTACTTC.

There are a few counts of this clone. This sequence joins TRBV29-1 and TRBJ1-2, with TRBD1 matching 7 bases. Germline CDR1 reads SQVTM; CDR2 reads ANQGSEA. V gave up 4 bases and J gave up 6 bases; unmatched junction bases: 8. The length of the CDR3 is 13 residues. The DNA of the CDR3 is TGCAGCGTTGGTCCAGGGGGTGAAAATGGCTACACCTTC. Its protein product is CSVGPGGENGYTF.

This clone was observed a few times. The chain carries TRBV7-9 and TRBJ2-3; 13 bases fit TRBD2. V trimming: 5 bases; J trimming: 6 bases; junction bases outside the gene matches: 8. The CDR3 is made up of 16 amino acids. CDR1 SEHNR and CDR2 FQNEAQ come from the germline V gene (reference sequence). The CDR3 DNA follows: TGTGCCAGCAGCCCGCGGACTAGCGGGAGCGGGGATACGCAGTATTTT. It codes for CASSPRTSGSGDTQYF.

This sequence joins TRBV28 and TRBJ1-2; D gene uncertain. Germline V CDR1 and CDR2: MDHEN, SYDVKM. V shed 4 bases and J shed 1 base, with 10 bases lying between them. CDR3 length: 14 amino acids. In DNA form, the CDR3 reads TGTGCCAGCAGTTCGTCCGGGTATAACTATGGCTACACCTTC. Translated, it gives CASSSSGYNYGYTF.

The rearrangement joins TRBV25-1 to TRBJ1-5, with a weak D call TRBD1 (5 bases). The V and J ends lost 2 bases and 6 bases respectively, with 20 bases between them. This CDR3 has 17 residues. Germline V gene sequence: CDR1 MGHDK, CDR2 SYGVNS. CDR3 sequence reads: CASSEPLKVRGSQPQHF. For the CDR3, the DNA is TGTGCCAGCAGTGAACCGCTCAAAGTTAGGGGCAGTCAGCCCCAGCATTTT. The entire variable domain, with the rest obtained from reference TRBV25-1 and TRBJ1-5, is as follows: EADIYQTPRYLVIGTGKKITLECSQTMGHDKMYWYQQDPGMELHLIHYSYGVNSTEKGDLSSESTVSRIRTEHFPLTLESARPSHTSQYLCASSEPLKVRGSQPQHFGDGTRLSIL.

The chain employs TRBV2 and TRBJ1-2, with unresolved D. Trimming cost V 0 bases and J 3 bases, with 11 bases left between them. The CDR3 runs to 15 residues. CDR1 and CDR2 (germline): SNHLY, FYNNEI. The CDR3 DNA sequence: TGTGCCAGCAGTGAAGCGGCGGGAACCCACTATGGCTACACCTTC. This encodes CASSEAAGTHYGYTF.

This clone was observed a handful of times. This CDR3 is CASSSDLAGGPLETQYF. CDR3 DNA sequence: TGTGCCAGCAGCTCGGATCTAGCGGGAGGGCCACTAGAGACCCAGTACTTC. The chain is built from TRBV7-2 and TRBJ2-5; 12 bases align to TRBD2. This CDR3 spans 17 amino acids. Germline CDR1 reads SGHTA; CDR2 reads FQGNSA. The V segment lost 4 bases and the J segment 4 bases; nucleotides outside the gene matches: 10.

V usage is TRBV28 and J usage is TRBJ1-1; 8 nucleotides align to TRBD1. This CDR3 is built from 16 residues. V shed 8 bases and J 4 bases; nucleotides not matched to a gene: 15. Germline loops: CDR1 MDHEN, CDR2 SYDVKM. The CDR3 bases are TGTGCCAGCTTGAAAGTCACCATAACAGGGGGCACTGAAGCTTTCTTT. It codes for CASLKVTITGGTEAFF.

This clone was seen more than once but under ten times. The rearrangement uses TRBV5-4 and TRBJ1-2, with a weak D call TRBD1 (6 bases). In germline, CDR1 is SGHNT, CDR2 YYREEE (reference sequence). V was cut by 4 bases and J by 5 bases, with 21 bases left in between. The CDR3 runs to 16 residues. The CDR3 sequence is CASSPQDPQGTYGYTF. CDR3 bases: TGTGCCAGCAGCCCCCAGGACCCCCAGGGGACATATGGCTACACCTTC.

This clone has more than one count but fewer than ten. This chain joins TRBV25-1 and TRBJ1-6, with 7 bases matching TRBD1. Per germline, CDR1 MGHDK and CDR2 SYGVNS. V was clipped by 6 bases and J by 6 bases; unmatched bases: 5. The CDR3 loop spans 14 amino acids. CDR3 nucleotides: TGTGCCAGCAGCCGGGACAGACCTAATTCACCCCTCCACTTT. Amino acids: CASSRDRPNSPLHF.

The V and J genes are TRBV7-8 and TRBJ2-5; D is unresolved. The V end was cut by 2 bases, the J end by 1 base, with 8 bases between. Germline loops: CDR1 SGHVS, CDR2 FQNEAQ. The length of the CDR3 is 14 residues. In DNA form, the CDR3 reads TGTGCCAGCAGCTTATGGTCAGTCCAAGAGACCCAGTACTTC. Its translation is CASSLWSVQETQYF.

The rearrangement links TRBV5-6 to TRBJ2-5; D not certain. The CDR3 has 15 amino acids. Germline V gives CDR1 SGHDT, CDR2 YYEEEE. V lost 0 bases and J 3 bases, leaving 12 bases between the germline ends. CDR3 residues: CASSLEAEVEETQYF. CDR3 DNA: TGTGCCAGCAGCTTGGAGGCAGAGGTCGAAGAGACCCAGTACTTC. The whole variable domain, filled in from reference TRBV5-6 and TRBJ2-5, reads DAGVTQSPTHLIKTRGQQVTLRCSPKSGHDTVSWYQQALGQGPQFIFQYYEEEERQRGNFPDRFSGHQFPNYSSELNVNALLLGDSALYLCASSLEAEVEETQYFGPGTRLLVL.

The chain joins TRBV29-1 to TRBJ1-1; D unclear. V was trimmed by 8 bases and J by 0 bases, leaving 10 bases between them. This CDR3 comprises 12 residues. Germline CDR1 SQVTM, CDR2 ANQGSEA. CDR3 nucleotide sequence: TGCAGCTGCACCGGGATGAACACTGAAGCTTTCTTT. As protein: CSCTGMNTEAFF. Variable domain in full (rest from reference TRBV29-1 and TRBJ1-1): SAVISQKPSRDICQRGTSLTIQCQVDSQVTMMFWYRQQPGQSLTLIATANQGSEATYESGFVIDKFPISRPNLTFSTLTVSNMSPEDSSIYLCSCTGMNTEAFFGQGTRLTVV.

This clone was picked up a small number of times. The genes are TRBV27 and TRBJ1-2, with 7 bases aligning to TRBD1. The CDR3 has 13 residues. The trim removed 6 bases at V and 3 bases at J, leaving 4 bases unmatched. CDR1 and CDR2 from the germline V gene are MNHEY and SMNVEV (reference sequence). The CDR3 DNA is TGTGCCAGCAGGCCCCAGGGGGACTATGGCTACACCTTC. Translated, it gives CASRPQGDYGYTF.